The clone carrying this T cell receptor (beta chain) appeared a few times. Antigen unknown. Primers: 60 Vbeta forward and 13 Jbeta reverse. Repertoires were generated with immunoSEQ multiplex PCR, while TCRdb's copy carries only in-frame clones and drops some. The data contain some 250,000 clones, about 80% of them seen just once; the ten biggest clones take up less than 8.5%. The data originate from a study of cytomegalovirus exposure and HLA in healthy donors. General observations from the study: Among TCR beta chains of equal frequency, HLA-associated ones were more clonally expanded in a later analysis.

Losses at the gene ends were 1 base for V and 4 bases for J; bases not matched to a gene: 3. The germline CDR1 and CDR2 sequences are MNHEY and SVGAGI. This CDR3 has 14 residues. The chain recombines TRBV6-5 with TRBJ1-1; 7 bases match TRBD1. This TCR was sampled from a woman aged 55-69 years in good health and CMV-seropositive. Sample: PBMCs. The CDR3 coding sequence is TGTGCCAGCAGTTACTTACAGGGGAGCACTGAAGCTTTCTTT. Its translation: CASSYLQGSTEAFF.